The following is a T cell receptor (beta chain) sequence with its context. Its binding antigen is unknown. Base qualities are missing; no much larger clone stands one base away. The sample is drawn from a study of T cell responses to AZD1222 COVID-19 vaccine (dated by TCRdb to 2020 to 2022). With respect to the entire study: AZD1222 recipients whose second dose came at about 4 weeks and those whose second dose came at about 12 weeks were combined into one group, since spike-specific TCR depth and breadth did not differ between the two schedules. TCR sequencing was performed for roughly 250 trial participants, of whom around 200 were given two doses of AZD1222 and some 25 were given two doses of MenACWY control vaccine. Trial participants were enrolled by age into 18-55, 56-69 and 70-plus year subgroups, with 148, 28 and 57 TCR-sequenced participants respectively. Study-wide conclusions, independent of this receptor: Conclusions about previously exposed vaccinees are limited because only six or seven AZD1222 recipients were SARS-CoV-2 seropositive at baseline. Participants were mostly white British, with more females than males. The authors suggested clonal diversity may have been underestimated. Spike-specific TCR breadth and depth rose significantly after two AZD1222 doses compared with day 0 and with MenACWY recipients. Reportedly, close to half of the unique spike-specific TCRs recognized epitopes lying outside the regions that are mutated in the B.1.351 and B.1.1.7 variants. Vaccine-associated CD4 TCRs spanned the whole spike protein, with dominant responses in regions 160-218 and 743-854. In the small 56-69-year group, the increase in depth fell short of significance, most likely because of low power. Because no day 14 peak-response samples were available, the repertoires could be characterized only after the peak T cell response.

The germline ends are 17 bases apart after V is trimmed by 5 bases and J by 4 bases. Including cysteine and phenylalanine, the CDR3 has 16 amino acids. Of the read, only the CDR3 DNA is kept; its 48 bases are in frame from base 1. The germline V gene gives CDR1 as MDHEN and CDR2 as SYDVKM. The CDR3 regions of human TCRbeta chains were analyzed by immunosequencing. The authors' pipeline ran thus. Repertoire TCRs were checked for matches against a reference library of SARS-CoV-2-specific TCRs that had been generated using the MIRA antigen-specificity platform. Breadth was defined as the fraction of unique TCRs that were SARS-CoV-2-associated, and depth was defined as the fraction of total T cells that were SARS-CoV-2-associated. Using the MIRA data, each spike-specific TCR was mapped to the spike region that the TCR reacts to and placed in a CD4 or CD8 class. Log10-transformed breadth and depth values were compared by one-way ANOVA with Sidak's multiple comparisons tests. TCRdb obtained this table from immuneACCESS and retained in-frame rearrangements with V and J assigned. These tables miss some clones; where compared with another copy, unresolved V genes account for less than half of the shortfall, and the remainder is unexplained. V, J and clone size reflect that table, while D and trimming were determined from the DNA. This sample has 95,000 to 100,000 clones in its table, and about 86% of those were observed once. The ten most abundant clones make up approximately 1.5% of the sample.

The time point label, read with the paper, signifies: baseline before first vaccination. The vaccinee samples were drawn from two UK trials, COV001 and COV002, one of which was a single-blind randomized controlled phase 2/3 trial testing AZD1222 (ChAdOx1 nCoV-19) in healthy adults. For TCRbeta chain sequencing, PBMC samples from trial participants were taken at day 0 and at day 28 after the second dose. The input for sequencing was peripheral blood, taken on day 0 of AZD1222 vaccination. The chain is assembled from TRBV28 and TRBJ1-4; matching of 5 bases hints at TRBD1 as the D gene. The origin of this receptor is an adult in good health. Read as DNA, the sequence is TGTGCCAGCAGTACTGGTGGGGGGAGGTATAATGAAAAACTGTTTTTT. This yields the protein CASSTGGGRYNEKLFF.